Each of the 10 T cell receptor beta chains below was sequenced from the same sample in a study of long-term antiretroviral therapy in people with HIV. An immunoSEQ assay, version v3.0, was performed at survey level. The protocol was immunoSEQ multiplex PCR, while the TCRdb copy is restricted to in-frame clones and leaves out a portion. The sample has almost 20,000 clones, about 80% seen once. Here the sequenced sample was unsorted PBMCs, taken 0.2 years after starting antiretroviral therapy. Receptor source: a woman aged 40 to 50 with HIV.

This CDR3 reads CASIVNGNQPQHF. The CDR3 DNA reads as TGTGCCAGTATTGTGAACGGCAATCAGCCCCAGCATTTT. V is TRBV19 and J is TRBJ1-5; D is unclear. Germline V gives CDR1 LNHDA, CDR2 SQIVND (reference sequence). The length of the CDR3 is 13 residues. V was shortened by 7 bases and J by 2 bases, with 9 bases between the two germline ends.

The CDR3 loop is CASRQFYEQYF. As DNA, the CDR3 is TGTGCCAGCAGACAGTTCTACGAGCAGTACTTC. This sequence joins TRBV6-6 and TRBJ2-7; D uncertain. Germline V CDR1 and CDR2: MNHNY, SVGAGI (reference sequence). Trimming shortened V by 6 bases and J by 3 bases, and 6 bases separated the two germline ends. The CDR3 runs to 11 residues.

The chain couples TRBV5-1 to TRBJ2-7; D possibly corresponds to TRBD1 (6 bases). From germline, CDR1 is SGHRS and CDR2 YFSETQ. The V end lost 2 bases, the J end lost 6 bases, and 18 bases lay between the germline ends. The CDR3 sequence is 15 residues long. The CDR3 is CASSFAPDSIGEQYF. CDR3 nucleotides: TGCGCCAGCAGCTTCGCCCCGGACAGTATTGGCGAGCAGTACTTC.

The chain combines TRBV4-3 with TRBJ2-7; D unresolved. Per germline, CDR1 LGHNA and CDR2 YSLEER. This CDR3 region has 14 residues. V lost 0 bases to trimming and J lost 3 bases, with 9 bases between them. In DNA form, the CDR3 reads TGCGCCAGCAGCCAAGAAAACCTACTCTACGAGCAGTACTTC. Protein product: CASSQENLLYEQYF.

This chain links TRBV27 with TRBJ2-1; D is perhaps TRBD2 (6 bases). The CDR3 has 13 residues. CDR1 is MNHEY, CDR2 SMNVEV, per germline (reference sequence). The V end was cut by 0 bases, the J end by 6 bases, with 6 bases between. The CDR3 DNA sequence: TGTGCCAGCAGTTTATCGGGGGGCAATGAGCAGTTCTTC. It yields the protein CASSLSGGNEQFF.

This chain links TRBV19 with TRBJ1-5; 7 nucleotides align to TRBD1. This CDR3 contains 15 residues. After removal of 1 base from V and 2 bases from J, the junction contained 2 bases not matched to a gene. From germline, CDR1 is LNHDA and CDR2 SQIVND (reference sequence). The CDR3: CASSIGGGGNQPQHF. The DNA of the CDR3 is TGTGCCAGTAGTATAGGAGGGGGCGGCAATCAGCCCCAGCATTTT.

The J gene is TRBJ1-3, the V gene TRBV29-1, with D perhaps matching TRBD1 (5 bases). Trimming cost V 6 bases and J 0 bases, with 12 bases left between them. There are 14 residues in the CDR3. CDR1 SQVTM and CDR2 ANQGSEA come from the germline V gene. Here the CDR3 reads CSVRPDSSGNTIYF. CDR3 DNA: TGCAGCGTCCGACCCGACAGCTCTGGAAACACCATATATTTT.

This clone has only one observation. The CDR3 sequence is CASGTPNNLGLEQYF. Written as DNA, the CDR3 is TGTGCCAGCGGAACTCCGAACAACCTAGGCCTCGAGCAGTACTTC. The chain recombines TRBV11-2 with TRBJ2-7, with D unresolved. The CDR3 has 15 residues. V dropped 8 bases and J dropped 6 bases, with 23 bases sitting between them. Germline V gene sequence: CDR1 SGHAT, CDR2 FQNNGV.

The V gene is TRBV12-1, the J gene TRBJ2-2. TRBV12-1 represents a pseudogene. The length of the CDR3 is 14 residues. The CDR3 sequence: CASSFWVPTGELFF. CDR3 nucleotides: TGTGCCAGCAGCTTTTGGGTACCCACCGGGGAGCTGTTTTTT.

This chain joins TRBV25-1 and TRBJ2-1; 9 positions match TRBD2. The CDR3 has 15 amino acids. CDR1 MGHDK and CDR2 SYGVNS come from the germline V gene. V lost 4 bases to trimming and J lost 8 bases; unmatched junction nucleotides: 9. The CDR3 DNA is TGTGCCAGCAGTGTTGCGGGGGGGGATGTCGATGAGCAGTTCTTC. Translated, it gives CASSVAGGDVDEQFF. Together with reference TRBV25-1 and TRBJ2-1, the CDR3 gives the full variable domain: EADIYQTPRYLVIGTGKKITLECSQTMGHDKMYWYQQDPGMELHLIHYSYGVNSTEKGDLSSESTVSRIRTEHFPLTLESARPSHTSQYLCASSVAGGDVDEQFFGPGTRLTVL.